The source of this T cell receptor (beta chain) is a study of glioma-infiltrating T cells after dendritic cell vaccination. CDR1 LNHDA and CDR2 SQIVND come from the germline V gene (reference sequence). Deletions cut 5 bases from V and 7 bases from J, with 15 bases between. This CDR3 has 14 amino acids. Repertoires were generated with immunoSEQ multiplex PCR, while TCRdb's copy carries only in-frame clones and drops some. Of 80,000 to 95,000 clones listed, about 85% were seen once; the top ten hold under 3%. The chain employs TRBV19 and TRBJ2-1; D may be TRBD2 (6 bases). This sample comprised blood, obtained before dendritic cell vaccination. This clonotype originated in a human donor with glioblastoma. CDR3 in DNA: TGTGCCAGTAGTTACGGGGGTCTCGGGAATGAGCAGTTCTTC. Amino acid sequence: CASSYGGLGNEQFF.